A single sample is the source of the 6 T cell receptor beta chains below, sequenced in a study of T cells in Graves' hyperthyroidism and ophthalmopathy. The CDR3 regions of TCR beta were amplified from RNA transcripts. With the HTBI primer set, the TCR CDR3 went through a first round of RT-PCR. TCRdb redid the calling of the multiplex PCR reads with MiXCR, one entry per CDR3 protein. The sample consists of around 600,000 distinct CDR3 sequences, about 45% of them appearing once. Sequenced: peripheral blood or thyroid tissue (not recorded which). All receptors come from an adult man with Graves' disease, either hyperthyroidism or ophthalmopathy (not recorded which).

The rearrangement uses TRBV7-3 and TRBJ1-2; tentative D call: TRBD1 (5 bases). V was trimmed by 2 bases and J by 4 bases, leaving 20 bases between them. This CDR3 contains 17 residues. Per the germline V gene, CDR1 is SGHTA and CDR2 is FQGTGA. This chain's CDR3 is CASSLGGSGLPSYGYTF. The CDR3 DNA sequence: TGTGCCAGCAGCTTAGGGGGGTCGGGCCTACCCAGCTATGGCTACACCTTC.

The J gene is TRBJ1-4, the V gene TRBV13; a possible D gene is TRBD1 (6 bases). In germline, CDR1 is PRHDT, CDR2 FYEKMQ (reference sequence). The CDR3 contains 16 residues. V was pared by 0 bases and J by 6 bases, with 14 bases between. CDR3 DNA sequence: TGTGCCAGCAGCTTAGGACAGGGACCGCTTGATGAAAAACTGTTTTTT. Protein sequence: CASSLGQGPLDEKLFF. Supplemented by reference TRBV13 and TRBJ1-4, the full variable domain reads AAGVIQSPRHLIKEKRETATLKCYPIPRHDTVYWYQQGPGQDPQFLISFYEKMQSDKGSIPDRFSAQQFSDYHSELNMSSLELGDSALYFCASSLGQGPLDEKLFFGSGTQLSVL.

The chain has TRBV6-6 and TRBJ1-1; D remains ambiguous. The V gene's germline CDR1 is MNHNY and CDR2 SVGAGI (reference sequence). The V end was cut by 2 bases, the J end by 2 bases, with 9 bases between. The CDR3 sequence is 14 residues long. CDR3 coding DNA: TGTGCCAGCAGTTACACTGGGTACAACACTGAAGCTTTCTTT. This gives the protein CASSYTGYNTEAFF.

This clonotype was seen only a few times. The genes are TRBV12-3 or TRBV12-4 and TRBJ1-1; TRBD1 is a possible D gene (5 bases). The CDR3 has 14 residues. With 3 bases removed from V and 1 base from J, the gap between germline ends came to 9 bases. CDR3 sequence: CASSFSGPNTEAFF. The DNA for the CDR3 is TGTGCCAGCAGTTTTTCAGGGCCGAACACTGAAGCTTTCTTT.

This clonotype has ten or more counts. The gene calls are TRBV15 and TRBJ1-6, with D possibly being TRBD1 (6 bases). The CDR3 is 14 residues long. Germline lookup yields CDR1 LNHNV and CDR2 YYDKDF (reference sequence). The V end lost 8 bases, the J end lost 9 bases, and 17 bases lay between the germline ends. CDR3 DNA: TGTGCCACCTCCGTCGGGGGGGCTGGTTCACCCCTCCACTTT. Translated: CATSVGGAGSPLHF.

This clonotype was recorded many times. The V and J genes are TRBV20-1 and TRBJ2-5; 7 bases are a match to TRBD2. There are 13 residues in the CDR3. The junction had 4 bases not matched to a gene; V was cut back by 2 bases and J by 4 bases. Germline V gene data show CDR1 as DFQATT and CDR2 as SNEGSKA (reference sequence). CDR3 protein: CSARSGGGETQYF. For the CDR3, the DNA is TGCAGTGCTAGATCGGGAGGAGGAGAGACCCAGTACTTC.